These 9 T cell receptor beta chains were sequenced from one sample in a study of PD-1 blockade in classical Hodgkin lymphoma. Clones were sequenced by immunoSEQ multiplex PCR, and TCRdb holds only the in-frame ones, with some missing. The repertoire consists of 30,000 to 35,000 clones, with 75% to 95% occurring once and the leading ten covering over 0.2%. Each of the patients experienced relapse following autologous stem cell transplantation, and their brentuximab vedotin exposure differed. Magnetic depletion of unwanted cells isolated CD4+ T cells from thawed PBMCs. Sequenced material: CD4+ T cells from blood, taken at baseline. Receptor source: a human donor with classical Hodgkin lymphoma.

The chain recombines TRBV19 with TRBJ1-5; D ambiguous. Trimming stripped 4 bases from V and 5 bases from J, with 12 bases between. Germline lookup yields CDR1 LNHDA and CDR2 SQIVND (reference sequence). The CDR3 has 14 amino acids. The CDR3 DNA sequence: TGTGCCAGTAGTAAATTGTCGGAGGATCAGCCCCAGCATTTT. This codes for CASSKLSEDQPQHF.

CDR3 amino acids: CKLQGDYGYTF. CDR3 in DNA: TGCAAACTACAGGGAGACTATGGCTACACCTTC. The V and J genes are TRBV20-1 and TRBJ1-2; D possibly corresponds to TRBD1 (6 bases). Germline loops: CDR1 DFQATT, CDR2 SNEGSKA (reference sequence). This CDR3 has 11 residues.

This CDR3 is CASSQDPPGGFYNEQFF. In DNA, the CDR3 is TGCGCCAGCAGCCAAGATCCCCCAGGGGGCTTCTACAATGAGCAGTTCTTC. The rearrangement uses TRBV4-1 and TRBJ2-1, with 8 bases identical to TRBD1. CDR1 is MGHRA, CDR2 YSYEKL, per germline. Unmatched junction bases numbered 7, after V lost 0 bases and J lost 3 bases. The CDR3 has 17 amino acids.

This chain connects TRBV27 to TRBJ1-1; 7 nucleotides match TRBD1. The CDR3 totals 16 residues. Per germline, CDR1 MNHEY and CDR2 SMNVEV (reference sequence). V lost 6 bases to trimming and J lost 10 bases; unmatched junction nucleotides: 20. CDR3 sequence (DNA): TGTGCCAGCAGCAAACCGGGACAGCCTTCGCCGGGGGTAGCTTTCTTT. This encodes CASSKPGQPSPGVAFF.

The V gene is TRBV7-9, the J gene TRBJ2-1; D gene unclear. Germline CDR1 and CDR2: SEHNR and FQNEAQ (reference sequence). There are 15 residues in the CDR3. The V gene lost 2 bases and the J gene lost 4 bases, with 12 bases spanning the gap. CDR3 DNA: TGTGCCAGCAGCTTATTGGGGTTATTATACAATGAGCAGTTCTTC. Protein product: CASSLLGLLYNEQFF.

The chain is built from TRBV5-1 and TRBJ2-5, with unresolved D. The V gene's germline CDR1 is SGHRS and CDR2 YFSETQ. The CDR3 spans 15 residues. V dropped 0 bases and J dropped 6 bases, with 15 bases sitting between them. CDR3 loop: CASSLADPDRKTQYF. The CDR3, as DNA: TGCGCCAGCAGCTTGGCGGATCCGGACCGGAAGACCCAGTACTTC.

The rearrangement uses TRBV28 and TRBJ2-1; D is perhaps TRBD2 (7 bases). This CDR3 has 16 residues. V dropped 7 bases and J dropped 2 bases, with 18 bases sitting between them. CDR1 is MDHEN and CDR2 is SYDVKM in the germline V gene. The CDR3 region has the DNA TGTGCCAGCACCCAAATGCTGGGGGGGCCCTACAATGAGCAGTTCTTC. This encodes CASTQMLGGPYNEQFF.

In nucleotides, the CDR3 is TGTGCCAGCCTACAGGGTTCTGCCTACAATGAGCAGTTCTTC. This translates into CASLQGSAYNEQFF. This chain joins TRBV6-1 and TRBJ2-1; D is possibly TRBD1 (6 bases). Trimming pared 8 bases from V and 2 bases from J, leaving 13 bases between. The CDR3 contains 14 residues. Germline V gene data show CDR1 as MNHNS and CDR2 as SASEGT.

The chain carries TRBV21-1 and TRBJ1-6. TRBV21-1 is marked as a pseudogene. The CDR3 contains 13 residues. The CDR3 is CASSPPGDSPLHF. As DNA, the CDR3 is TGTGCCAGCAGCCCACCGGGAGATTCACCCCTCCACTTT.